This T cell receptor beta chain was observed in a study of technical replicates of blood from several donors. V lost 5 bases to trimming and J lost 0 bases, with 9 bases between them. CDR3 size: 14 residues. Germline CDR1 LNHDA, CDR2 SQIVND (reference sequence). Assay used: immunoSEQ multiplex PCR; TCRdb lists only in-frame clones, some missing. The repertoire consists of about 88,000 clones, with roughly 92% occurring once and the leading ten covering under 0.3%. The chain has TRBV19 and TRBJ2-3, with D possibly matching TRBD1 (6 bases). Sample: T cells isolated from PBMCs. This TCR came from a human donor in good health. Written as DNA, the CDR3 is TGTGCCAGTAGTCCCACAGGGAGCACAGATACGCAGTATTTT. This sequence encodes CASSPTGSTDTQYF.